Listed here is a single T cell receptor (beta chain). Its antigen is unidentified. RNA transcripts yielded amplified TCR beta CDR3 regions. An initial round of RT-PCR targeting the TCR CDR3 relied on the HTBI primer set. MiXCR was run by TCRdb on the multiplex PCR reads, yielding one entry per CDR3 protein. The table has around 690,000 distinct CDR3 sequences, around 16% seen once. Participants, patients aged 18 to 65, had newly diagnosed hyperthyroidism with a duration under 2 months. The data belong to a study of T cells in Graves' hyperthyroidism and ophthalmopathy. Whole-study results and caveats: In validation, the model predicted ophthalmopathy. These predictions came a median 6.5 months before onset.

Trimming pared 4 bases from V and 3 bases from J, leaving 6 bases between. This CDR3 has 12 amino acids. Germline CDR1 GTSNPN, CDR2 SVGIG (reference sequence). The chain uses TRBV30 and TRBJ2-2; TRBD1 is a possible D gene (5 bases). The sequenced sample was blood. The sequence derives from a man in his fifties with Graves' hyperthyroidism. CDR3: CAWTGYTGELFF. The CDR3 bases are TGTGCCTGGACAGGGTACACCGGGGAGCTGTTTTTT.